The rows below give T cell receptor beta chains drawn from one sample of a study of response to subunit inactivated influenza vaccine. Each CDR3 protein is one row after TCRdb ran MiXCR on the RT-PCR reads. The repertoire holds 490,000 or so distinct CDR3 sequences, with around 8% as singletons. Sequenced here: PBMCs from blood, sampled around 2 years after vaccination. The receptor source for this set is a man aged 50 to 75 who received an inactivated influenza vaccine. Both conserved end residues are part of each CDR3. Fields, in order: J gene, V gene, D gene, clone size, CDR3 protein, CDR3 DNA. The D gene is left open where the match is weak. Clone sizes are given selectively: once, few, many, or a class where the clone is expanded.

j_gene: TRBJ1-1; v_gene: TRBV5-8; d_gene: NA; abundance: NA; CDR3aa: CASSWPFWDTEAFF; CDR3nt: TGTGCCAGCAGCTGGCCCTTTTGGGACACTGAAGCTTTCTTT
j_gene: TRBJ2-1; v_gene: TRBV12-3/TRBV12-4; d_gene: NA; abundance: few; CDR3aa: CAGSFSPGRGSYNEQFF; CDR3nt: TGTGCCGGCAGTTTCTCCCCTGGGCGGGGATCCTACAATGAGCAGTTCTTC
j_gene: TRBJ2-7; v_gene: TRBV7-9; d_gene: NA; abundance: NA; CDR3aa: CASSPPIYEQYF; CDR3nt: TGTGCCAGCAGCCCCCCCATCTACGAGCAGTACTTC
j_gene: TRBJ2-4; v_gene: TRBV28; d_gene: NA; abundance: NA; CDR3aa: CASRKASTTNIQYF; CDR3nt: TGTGCCAGCAGAAAGGCTAGCACCACAAACATTCAGTACTTC
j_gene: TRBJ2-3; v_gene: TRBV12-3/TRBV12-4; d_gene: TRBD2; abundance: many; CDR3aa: CASSFARGRPDTQYF; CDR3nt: TGTGCCAGCAGTTTTGCACGCGGGAGACCAGATACGCAGTATTTT
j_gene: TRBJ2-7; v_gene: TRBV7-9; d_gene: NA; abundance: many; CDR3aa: CASSFSGFVDEQYF; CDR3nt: TGTGCCAGCAGCTTCTCAGGGTTCGTCGACGAGCAGTACTTC
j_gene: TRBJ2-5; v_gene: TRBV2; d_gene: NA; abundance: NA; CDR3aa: CASSAGRRISETQYF; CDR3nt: TGTGCCAGCAGTGCGGGGAGGCGTATATCGGAGACCCAGTACTTC
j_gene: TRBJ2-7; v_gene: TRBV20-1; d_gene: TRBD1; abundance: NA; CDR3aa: CSAILRDRGLEQYF; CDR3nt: TGCAGTGCTATCCTACGGGACAGGGGACTCGAGCAGTACTTC
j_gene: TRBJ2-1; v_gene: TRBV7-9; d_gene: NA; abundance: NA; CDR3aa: CASSLASGGLSYNEQFF; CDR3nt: TGTGCCAGCAGCTTAGCTTCTGGGGGCTTATCCTACAATGAGCAGTTCTTC
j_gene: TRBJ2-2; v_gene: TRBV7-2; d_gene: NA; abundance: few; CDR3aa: CASSLLRTDTGELFF; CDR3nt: TGTGCCAGCAGCTTGCTACGTACCGACACCGGGGAGCTGTTTTTT
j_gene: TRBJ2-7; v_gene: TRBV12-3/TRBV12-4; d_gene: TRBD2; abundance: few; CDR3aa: CASRTGTSALYEQYF; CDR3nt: TGTGCCAGCAGAACCGGGACTAGCGCGTTATACGAGCAGTACTTC
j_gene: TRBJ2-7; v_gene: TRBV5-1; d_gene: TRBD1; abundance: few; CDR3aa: CASSSMGQGEQYF; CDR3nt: TGCGCCAGCAGCTCGATGGGACAGGGCGAGCAGTACTTC
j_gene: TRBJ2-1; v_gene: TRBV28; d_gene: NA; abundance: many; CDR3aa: CAAAPQRTSEQFF; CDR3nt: TGTGCCGCGGCCCCGCAACGGACGAGTGAGCAGTTCTTC
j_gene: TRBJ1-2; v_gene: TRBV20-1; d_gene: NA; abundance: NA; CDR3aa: CSAPGRGGVVYGYTF; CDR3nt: TGCAGTGCTCCGGGGCGGGGGGGCGTTGTCTATGGCTACACCTTC
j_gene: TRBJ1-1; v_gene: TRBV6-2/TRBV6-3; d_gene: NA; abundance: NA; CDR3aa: CASSDPEKAEAFF; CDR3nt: TGTGCCAGCAGTGACCCGGAAAAGGCTGAAGCTTTCTTT
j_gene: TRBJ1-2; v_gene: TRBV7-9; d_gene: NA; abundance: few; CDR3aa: CASLPPGLVYTF; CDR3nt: TGTGCCAGCCTCCCCCCGGGTTTGGTTTACACCTTC
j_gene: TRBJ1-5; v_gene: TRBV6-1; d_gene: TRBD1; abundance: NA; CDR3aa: CATGGYSNQPQHF; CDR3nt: TGTGCCACAGGGGGGTATAGCAATCAGCCCCAGCATTTT
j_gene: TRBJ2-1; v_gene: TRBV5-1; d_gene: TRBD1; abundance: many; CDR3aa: CASSFEMTGDLAGEPVDEQFF; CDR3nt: TGCGCCAGCAGCTTTGAAATGACAGGGGATTTAGCTGGTGAACCGGTCGATGAGCAGTTCTTC
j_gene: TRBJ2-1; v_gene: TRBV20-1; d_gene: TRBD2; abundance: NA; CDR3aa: CCASGTSGTLSSYNEQFF; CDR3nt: TGCTGTGCTTCGGGGACTAGCGGGACACTAAGCTCCTACAATGAGCAGTTCTTC
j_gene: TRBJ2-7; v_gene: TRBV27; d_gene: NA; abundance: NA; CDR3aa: CASSPGTFGHNEQYF; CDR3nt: TGTGCCAGCAGTCCAGGGACTTTCGGGCACAACGAGCAGTACTTC
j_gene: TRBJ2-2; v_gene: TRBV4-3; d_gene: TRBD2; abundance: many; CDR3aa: CASSLRLATEKPNTGELFF; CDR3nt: TGCGCCAGCAGCCTCCGACTAGCGACTGAGAAACCGAACACCGGGGAGCTGTTTTTT
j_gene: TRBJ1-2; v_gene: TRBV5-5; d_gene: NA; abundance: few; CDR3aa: CATAGGDAGYGYTF; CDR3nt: TGTGCCACAGCAGGCGGGGATGCTGGCTATGGCTACACCTTC
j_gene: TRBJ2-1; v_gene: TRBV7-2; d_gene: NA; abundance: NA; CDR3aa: CASSLSRGISYNEQFF; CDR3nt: TGTGCCAGCAGCTTAAGTCGCGGGATCTCCTACAATGAGCAGTTCTTC
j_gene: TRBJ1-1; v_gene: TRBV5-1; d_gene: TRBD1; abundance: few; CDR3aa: CASSKGALNTEAFF; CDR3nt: TGCGCCAGCTCGAAGGGGGCACTGAACACTGAAGCTTTCTTT
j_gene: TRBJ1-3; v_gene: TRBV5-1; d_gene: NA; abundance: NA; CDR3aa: CARSLDGGSGNTIYF; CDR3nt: TGCGCCAGGAGCTTGGATGGGGGTTCAGGAAACACCATATATTTT
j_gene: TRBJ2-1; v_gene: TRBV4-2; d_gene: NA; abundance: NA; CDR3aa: CASSQVGGREYNEQFF; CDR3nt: TGTGCCAGCAGCCAAGTAGGCGGCAGGGAATACAATGAGCAGTTCTTC
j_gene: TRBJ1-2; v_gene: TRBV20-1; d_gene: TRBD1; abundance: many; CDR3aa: CSARDGTVSYGYTF; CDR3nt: TGCAGTGCTAGAGATGGGACAGTCAGCTATGGCTACACCTTC
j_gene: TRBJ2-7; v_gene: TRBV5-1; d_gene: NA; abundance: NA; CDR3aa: CASSWGTGYEQYF; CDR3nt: TGCGCCAGCAGCTGGGGGACGGGCTACGAGCAGTACTTC
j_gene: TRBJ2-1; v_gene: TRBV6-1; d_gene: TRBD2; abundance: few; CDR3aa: CASRILAGGYNEQFF; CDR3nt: TGTGCCAGCAGGATTCTAGCGGGAGGATACAATGAGCAGTTCTTC
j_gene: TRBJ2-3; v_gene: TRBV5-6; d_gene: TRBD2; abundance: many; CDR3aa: CASSWPGLADGTDTQYF; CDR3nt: TGTGCCAGCAGCTGGCCGGGACTAGCAGACGGAACAGATACGCAGTATTTT
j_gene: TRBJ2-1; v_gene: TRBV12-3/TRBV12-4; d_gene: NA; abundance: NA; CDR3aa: CASAKTTTYNEQFF; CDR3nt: TGTGCCAGCGCCAAGACCACGACCTACAATGAGCAGTTCTTC
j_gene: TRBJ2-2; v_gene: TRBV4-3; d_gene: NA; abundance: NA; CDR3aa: CASSQGRGRGELFF; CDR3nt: TGCGCCAGCAGCCAAGGGCGGGGACGCGGGGAGCTGTTTTTT
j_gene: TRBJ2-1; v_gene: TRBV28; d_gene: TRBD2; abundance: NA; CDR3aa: CASSTRGLAGGYEQFF; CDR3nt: TGTGCCAGCAGTACCCGGGGACTAGCGGGAGGCTATGAGCAGTTCTTC
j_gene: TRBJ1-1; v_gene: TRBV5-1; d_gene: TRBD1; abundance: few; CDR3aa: CASSPATGTEAFF; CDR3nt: TGCGCCAGCAGCCCCGCGACAGGGACTGAAGCTTTCTTT
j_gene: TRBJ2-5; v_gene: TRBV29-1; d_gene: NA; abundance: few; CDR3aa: CSVEDLEGRETQYF; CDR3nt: TGCAGCGTTGAAGATCTTGAGGGGCGAGAGACCCAGTACTTC
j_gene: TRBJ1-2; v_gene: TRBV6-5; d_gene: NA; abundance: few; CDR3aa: CASSYDRYGYTF; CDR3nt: TGTGCCAGCAGTTATGACAGATATGGCTACACCTTC
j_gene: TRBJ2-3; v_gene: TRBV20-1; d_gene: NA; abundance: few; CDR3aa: CSANLGPDTQYF; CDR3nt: TGCAGTGCTAATCTGGGGCCAGATACGCAGTATTTT
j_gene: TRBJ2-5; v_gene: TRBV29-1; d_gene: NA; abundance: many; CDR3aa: CSVNRNRAGRETQYF; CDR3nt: TGCAGCGTTAACCGGAACCGGGCAGGGAGGGAGACCCAGTACTTC
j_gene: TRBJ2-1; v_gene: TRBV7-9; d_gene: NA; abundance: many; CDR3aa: CASSLGSSVYNEQFF; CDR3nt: TGTGCCAGCAGCTTAGGTAGTTCGGTTTACAATGAGCAGTTCTTC
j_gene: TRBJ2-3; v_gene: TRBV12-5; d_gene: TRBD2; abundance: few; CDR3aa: CASGLGAGGPPDTQYF; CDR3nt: TGTGCTAGTGGTTTGGGAGCGGGGGGCCCTCCAGATACGCAGTATTTT
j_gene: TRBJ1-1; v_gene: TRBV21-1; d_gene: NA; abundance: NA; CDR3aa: CASSNLAGVLSDTEAFF; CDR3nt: TGTGCCAGCAGCAATTTGGCAGGGGTTCTCTCAGACACTGAAGCTTTCTTT
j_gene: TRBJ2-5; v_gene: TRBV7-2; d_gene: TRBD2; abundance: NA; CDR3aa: CASSSFKGGETQYF; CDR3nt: TGTGCCAGCAGCTCTTTCAAGGGAGGGGAGACCCAGTACTTC
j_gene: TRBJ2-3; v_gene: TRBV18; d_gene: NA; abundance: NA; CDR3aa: CASSPLARRTDTQYF; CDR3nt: TGTGCCAGCTCACCGCTAGCGCGCCGCACAGATACGCAGTATTTT
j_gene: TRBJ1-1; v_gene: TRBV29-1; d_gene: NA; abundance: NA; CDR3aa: CSVELRPNTEAFF; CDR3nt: TGCAGCGTTGAATTACGGCCGAACACTGAAGCTTTCTTT
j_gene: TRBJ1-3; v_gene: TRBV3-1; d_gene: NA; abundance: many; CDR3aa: CASSQVGDSGYGNTIYF; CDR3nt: TGTGCCAGCAGCCAAGTGGGGGATAGCGGGTACGGAAACACCATATATTTT
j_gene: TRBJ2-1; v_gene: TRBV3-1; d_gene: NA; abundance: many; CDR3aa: CASSRLRGEFYNEQFF; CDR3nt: TGTGCCAGCAGCCGGCTTAGGGGGGAGTTCTACAATGAGCAGTTCTTC
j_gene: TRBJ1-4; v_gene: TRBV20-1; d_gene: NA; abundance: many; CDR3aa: CSAQRDVREKLFF; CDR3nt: TGCAGTGCTCAGAGGGATGTTCGTGAAAAACTGTTTTTT
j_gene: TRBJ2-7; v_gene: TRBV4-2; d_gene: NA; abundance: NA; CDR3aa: CASSQAFGEQYF; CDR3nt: TGTGCCAGCAGCCAAGCGTTCGGCGAGCAGTACTTC
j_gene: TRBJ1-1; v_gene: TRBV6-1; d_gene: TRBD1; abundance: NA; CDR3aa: CATARQGWDTEAFF; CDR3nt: TGTGCCACCGCGAGACAGGGTTGGGACACTGAAGCTTTCTTT
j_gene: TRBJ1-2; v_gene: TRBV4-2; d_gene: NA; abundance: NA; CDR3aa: CASSQDLTAEEYGYTF; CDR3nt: TGTGCCAGCAGCCAAGATCTGACAGCCGAGGAGTATGGCTACACCTTC
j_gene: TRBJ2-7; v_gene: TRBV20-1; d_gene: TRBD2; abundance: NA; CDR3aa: CSASGVGTSYEQYF; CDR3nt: TGCAGTGCTAGTGGGGTCGGGACTAGCTACGAGCAGTACTTC
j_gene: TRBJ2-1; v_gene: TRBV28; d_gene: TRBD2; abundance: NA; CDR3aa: CASSKGLAGGNKQFF; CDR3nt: TGTGCCAGCAGCAAAGGACTAGCGGGAGGTAATAAGCAGTTCTTC
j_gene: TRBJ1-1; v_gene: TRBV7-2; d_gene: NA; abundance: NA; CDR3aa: CASSSERNTEAFF; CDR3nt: TGTGCCAGCAGTAGCGAGAGGAACACTGAAGCTTTCTTT
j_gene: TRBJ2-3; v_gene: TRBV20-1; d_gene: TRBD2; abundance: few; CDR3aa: CSALGTSFTDTQYF; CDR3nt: TGCAGTGCTCTCGGGACTAGCTTTACAGATACGCAGTATTTT